This T cell receptor beta chain came from a study of T cell clonotyping in hematopoietic cell transplantation (dated by TCRdb to the early 2020s). In the study overall: Recipient samples taken before transplant were collected after cytoreduction. A total of about 140 blood samples were gathered in the study from under 40 consecutive transplant recipients along with their related donors. Patient recruitment ran from late 2015 to early 2017, and follow-up continued until late 2020 or death. Results the study describes overall, beyond this receptor: After transplant, TCR diversity in recipients dropped, and pathologically expanded clonotypes increased progressively from day 30 to day 180. Only a small fraction of recipient repertoires overlapped donor repertoires, with over 95% appearing de novo at the given depth. The sample size was limited, and because cells were not sorted, the contributions of CD4 and CD8 repertoires could not be separated. Inverse Simpson Index values from donors and from recipients before transplant predicted broader TCR repertoire diversity after transplant.

The immunoSEQ assay, a bias-controlled multiplex PCR using V- and J-specific primers, was used to amplify TCR beta CDR3 regions from genomic DNA. In a second PCR step, the CDR3 amplicons were tagged with a proprietary barcode plus Illumina adapter sequences. CDR3 libraries were sequenced on an Illumina MiSeq instrument. Concerning the study's data processing: immunoSEQ Analyzer 3.0 was used for export and quality control, with R Bioconductor and Immunarch used for downstream analyses. Only productive rearrangements in the normalized downsampled data set went into calculating the repertoire metrics. In the normalized cohort, a clonotype counted as pathologically expanded if the clonotype was larger than 5 templates. The Inverse Simpson Index was used to measure repertoire diversity. CMV-specificity analyses were carried out on the non-normalized data set to capture all clonotypes. Imported from immuneACCESS, the table was reduced by TCRdb to in-frame sequences with V and J called. These copies leave out some clones; in studies compared against another copy, an unresolved V gene accounts for under half, and the cause of the remainder is not known. V and J calls and clone size are as listed in that table; D and trimming were resolved from the DNA. This sample lists some 76,000 clones; about 95% were detected once. Under 2% of the sample is in the top ten clones.

Trimmed from V: 4 bases; trimmed from J: 6 bases; junction bases lacking a gene match: 10. CDR1 and CDR2, looked up from the germline V gene (reference sequence), are SGHNT and YYREEE. CDR3 length: 16 amino acids, cysteine to phenylalanine. Only CDR3 DNA is held: 48 bases, read in frame from base 1. Concerning this clone itself: Its target antigen remains unknown. Base qualities are missing; no much larger clone stands one base away.

This specimen's time point label, per the study, means: recipient sample about 28 days before transplant, after cytoreduction. Blood samples were obtained from recipients approximately 28 days before transplant and at days 30, 100 and 180 after transplant. Using Nuclei Lysis Solution, genomic DNA was extracted from unfractionated peripheral blood mononuclear cells that were either fresh or cryopreserved. The sequenced sample was peripheral blood mononuclear cells, obtained before stem cell transplant. The TCR sequence derives from a woman between 45 and 60 years old with acute myeloid leukemia. Some clones in this sample may be carry-over from other donors' samples. The rearrangement combines TRBV5-4 with TRBJ2-1; 10 of the junction bases match TRBD2. The nucleotides read TGTGCCAGCAGCCATGGGTCCGCTAGCGGGAGCAATGAGCAGTTCTTC. This codes for CASSHGSASGSNEQFF.